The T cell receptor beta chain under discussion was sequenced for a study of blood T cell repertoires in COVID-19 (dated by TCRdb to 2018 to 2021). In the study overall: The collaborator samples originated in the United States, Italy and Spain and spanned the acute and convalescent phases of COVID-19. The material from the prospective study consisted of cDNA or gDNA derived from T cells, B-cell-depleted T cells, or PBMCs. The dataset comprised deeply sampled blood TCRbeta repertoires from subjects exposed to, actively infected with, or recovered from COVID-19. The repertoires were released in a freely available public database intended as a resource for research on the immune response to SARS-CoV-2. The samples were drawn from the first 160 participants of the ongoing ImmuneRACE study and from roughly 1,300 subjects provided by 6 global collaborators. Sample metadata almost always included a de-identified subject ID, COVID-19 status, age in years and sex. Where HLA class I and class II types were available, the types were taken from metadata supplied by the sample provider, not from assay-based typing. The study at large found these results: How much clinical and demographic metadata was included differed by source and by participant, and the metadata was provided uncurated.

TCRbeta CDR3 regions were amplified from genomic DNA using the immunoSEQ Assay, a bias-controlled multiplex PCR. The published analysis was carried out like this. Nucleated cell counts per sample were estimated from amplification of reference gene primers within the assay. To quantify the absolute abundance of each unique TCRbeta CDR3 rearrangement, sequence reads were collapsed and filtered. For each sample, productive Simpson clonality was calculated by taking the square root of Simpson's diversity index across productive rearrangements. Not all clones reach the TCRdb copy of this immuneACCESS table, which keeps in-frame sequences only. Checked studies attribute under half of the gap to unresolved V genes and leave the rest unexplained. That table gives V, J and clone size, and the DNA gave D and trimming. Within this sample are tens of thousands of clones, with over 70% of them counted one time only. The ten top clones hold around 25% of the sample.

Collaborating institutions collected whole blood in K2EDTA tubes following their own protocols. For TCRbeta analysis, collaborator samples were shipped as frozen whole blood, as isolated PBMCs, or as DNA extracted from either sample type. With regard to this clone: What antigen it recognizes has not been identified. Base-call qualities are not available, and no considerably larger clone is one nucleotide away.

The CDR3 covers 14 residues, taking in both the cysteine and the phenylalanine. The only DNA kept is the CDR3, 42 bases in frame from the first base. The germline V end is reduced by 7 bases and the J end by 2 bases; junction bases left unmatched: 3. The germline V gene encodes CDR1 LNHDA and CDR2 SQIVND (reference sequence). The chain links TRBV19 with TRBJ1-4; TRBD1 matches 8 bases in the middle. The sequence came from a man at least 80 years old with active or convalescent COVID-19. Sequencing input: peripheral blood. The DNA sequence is TGTGCCAGTAAGGCAGGGGGCACTAATGAAAAACTGTTTTTT. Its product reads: CASKAGGTNEKLFF.